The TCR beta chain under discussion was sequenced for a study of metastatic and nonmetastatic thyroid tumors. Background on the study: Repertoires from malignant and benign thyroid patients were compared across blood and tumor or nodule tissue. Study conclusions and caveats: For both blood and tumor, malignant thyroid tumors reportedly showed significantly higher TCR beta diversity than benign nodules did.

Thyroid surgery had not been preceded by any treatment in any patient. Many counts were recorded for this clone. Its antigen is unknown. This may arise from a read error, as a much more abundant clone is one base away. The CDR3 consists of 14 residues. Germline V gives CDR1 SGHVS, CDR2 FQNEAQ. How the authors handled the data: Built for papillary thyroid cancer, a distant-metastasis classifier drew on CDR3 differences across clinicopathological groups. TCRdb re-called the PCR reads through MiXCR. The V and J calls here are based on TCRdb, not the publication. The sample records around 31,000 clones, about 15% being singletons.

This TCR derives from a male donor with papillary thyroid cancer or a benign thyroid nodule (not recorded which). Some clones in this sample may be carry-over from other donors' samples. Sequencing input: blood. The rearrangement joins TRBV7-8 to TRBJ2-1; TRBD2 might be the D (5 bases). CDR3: CVSSLMSGYNEQFF. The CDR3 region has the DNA TGTGTCAGCAGCTTGATGTCGGGATACAATGAGCAGTTCTTC.